Shown below are 17 T cell receptor beta chains from a single sample sequenced in a study of cytomegalovirus exposure and HLA in healthy donors. PCR employed 60 Vbeta and 13 Jbeta primers. Profiled with immunoSEQ multiplex PCR; TCRdb holds only in-frame clones, not every one. Its listing shows about 70,000 clones. The sample taken for sequencing was PBMCs. These receptors all stem from a woman under 40 in good health and CMV-seronegative.

The chain links TRBV9 to TRBJ1-3; TRBD1 agrees at 10 bases. J was trimmed by 2 bases and V by 4 bases; bases with no gene match: 6. Germline V CDR1 and CDR2: SGDLS, YYNGEE. The CDR3 sequence is 16 residues long. For the CDR3, the DNA is TGTGCCAGCAGCACTCCGGACAGGGGGACTGGAAACACCATATATTTT. This gives the protein CASSTPDRGTGNTIYF.

The chain combines TRBV18 with TRBJ2-2, with D perhaps matching TRBD2 (6 bases). The V gene lost 3 bases and the J gene lost 7 bases, with 15 bases spanning the gap. Germline V gives CDR1 KGHSH, CDR2 LQKENI. This CDR3 contains 15 residues. CDR3 DNA sequence: TGTGCCAGCTCACCGGAGTCACTAGCTGGCGGGGAGCTGTTTTTT. Encoded protein: CASSPESLAGGELFF.

The rearrangement joins TRBV7-3 to TRBJ1-1; D is unresolved. Germline V gives CDR1 SGHTA, CDR2 FQGTGA. V was shortened by 5 bases and J by 7 bases, with 14 bases between the two germline ends. This CDR3 has 13 residues. The chain's CDR3 is CASSTTTGREAFF. DNA of the CDR3: TGTGCCAGCAGCACGACAACCGGTCGTGAAGCTTTCTTT.

V gene TRBV6-5 combines with J gene TRBJ2-1, with TRBD2 matching over 7 bases. This CDR3 has 15 residues. Germline CDR1 MNHEY, CDR2 SVGAGI. Trimming cost V 2 bases and J 4 bases; bases outside gene matches: 5. This CDR3 is CASSYTASGYNEQFF. The CDR3 nucleotides are TGTGCCAGCAGTTACACGGCTAGCGGTTACAATGAGCAGTTCTTC.

This chain uses TRBV6-1 with TRBJ1-6; TRBD1 matches 8 bases. J gave up 5 bases and V 4 bases, and 4 bases lay outside the gene matches. Germline values: CDR1 MNHNS, CDR2 SASEGT. The CDR3 has 15 residues. The CDR3 spells CASSGQGADNSPLHF. The CDR3 bases are TGTGCCAGCAGTGGGCAGGGGGCCGATAATTCACCCCTCCACTTT.

This rearrangement joins TRBV5-6 to TRBJ1-5, with D hard to call. Germline assignment: CDR1 SGHDT and CDR2 YYEEEE. The CDR3 consists of 15 residues. Trimming shortened V by 1 base and J by 2 bases, and 10 bases separated the two germline ends. DNA of the CDR3: TGTGCCAGCAGCTTGCGGGGTATAGGCAATCAGCCCCAGCATTTT. Its translation is CASSLRGIGNQPQHF. The complete variable domain, with remaining parts taken from reference TRBV5-6 and TRBJ1-5, reads DAGVTQSPTHLIKTRGQQVTLRCSPKSGHDTVSWYQQALGQGPQFIFQYYEEEERQRGNFPDRFSGHQFPNYSSELNVNALLLGDSALYLCASSLRGIGNQPQHFGDGTRLSIL.

The V gene is TRBV5-1, the J gene TRBJ1-2, with a possible D match to TRBD1 (6 bases). This CDR3 is 12 amino acids long. The V gene lost 1 base and the J gene lost 8 bases, with 9 bases spanning the gap. Looked up from germline, CDR1 is SGHRS and CDR2 is YFSETQ. Here the CDR3 reads CASSLYREGYTF. The CDR3 DNA follows: TGCGCCAGCAGCTTGTACAGGGAAGGCTACACCTTC.

The J gene is TRBJ1-2, the V gene TRBV5-1; 8 bases agree with TRBD1. The germline CDR1 and CDR2 sequences are SGHRS and YFSETQ. V gave up 4 bases and J gave up 6 bases; unmatched junction bases: 11. CDR3 size: 15 residues. In nucleotides, the CDR3 is TGCGCCAGCAGCCAAGGGACAGGCCCTCGCCATGGCTACACCTTC. Translating it yields CASSQGTGPRHGYTF.

This chain links TRBV2 with TRBJ2-1; possible D gene TRBD1, 6 bases. The CDR3 extends over 14 amino acids. V was shortened by 10 bases and J by 9 bases, with 22 bases between the two germline ends. Germline CDR1 SNHLY, CDR2 FYNNEI. CDR3 in DNA: TGTGCCATCCCTAATGGGGACAATACCTCTGAGCAGTTCTTC. This encodes CAIPNGDNTSEQFF.

The genes are TRBV27 and TRBJ2-7; TRBD2 agrees at 16 bases. This CDR3 contains 15 residues. Trimming at V came to 5 bases and at J to 6 bases, leaving 4 bases not matched to a gene. The germline V gene encodes CDR1 MNHEY and CDR2 SMNVEV (reference sequence). The DNA for the CDR3 is TGTGCCAGCAGTCTGGGACTAGCGGGAGGGCTCGAGCAGTACTTC. This gives the protein CASSLGLAGGLEQYF.

This sequence joins TRBV15 and TRBJ1-2; 7 bases match TRBD1. The CDR3 has 15 residues. With V trimmed by 4 bases and J by 7 bases, 12 bases remained unmatched. In germline, CDR1 is LNHNV, CDR2 YYDKDF (reference sequence). The CDR3 is CATSKNGDSNIGYTF. DNA of the CDR3: TGTGCCACCAGCAAAAACGGGGACAGTAATATTGGCTACACCTTC.

The chain has TRBV5-4 and TRBJ2-5; 9 positions agree with TRBD1. CDR1 SGHNT and CDR2 YYREEE come from the germline V gene (reference sequence). The V and J ends lost 4 bases and 4 bases, in that order; junction bases with no gene match: 5. This CDR3 spans 14 amino acids. CDR3 sequence reads: CASSRGQGPETQYF. The CDR3 region has the DNA TGTGCCAGCAGCCGCGGACAGGGGCCAGAGACCCAGTACTTC.

Points on this clone: At one end the junction does not follow the germline gene, possibly because of a read error. The rearrangement uses TRBV18 and TRBJ1-1; no clear D gene. The CDR3 is 14 amino acids. The germline V gene has CDR1 KGHSH and CDR2 LQKENI. The CDR3 spells CASSPPPRNTEDFF. The CDR3 DNA reads TGTGCCAGCTCACCACCACCGCGGAACACTGAAGATTTCTTT.

V usage is TRBV14 and J usage is TRBJ1-6, with TRBD1 matching 7 bases. From germline, CDR1 is SGHDN and CDR2 FVKESK. The CDR3 is made up of 15 amino acids. The J segment lost 9 bases and the V segment lost 4 bases, leaving 9 bases of the junction unmatched. CDR3 amino acids: CASSPYEGALSPLHF. The DNA of the CDR3 is TGTGCCAGCAGCCCTTACGAGGGGGCGCTTTCACCCCTCCACTTT.

The chain recombines TRBV4-1 with TRBJ2-7, with D perhaps matching TRBD2 (5 bases). CDR1 MGHRA and CDR2 YSYEKL come from the germline V gene. The CDR3 has 17 amino acids. Trimming left V 0 bases short and J 1 base short, with 16 bases between. DNA for the CDR3: TGCGCCAGCAGCCAAGATGAAGCCCCGGGAAAGTCCTACGAGCAGTACTTC. Translation: CASSQDEAPGKSYEQYF.

The V and J genes are TRBV6-5 and TRBJ1-2; 9 bases match TRBD1. Germline CDR1 MNHEY, CDR2 SVGAGI. This CDR3 is 14 amino acids long. V lost 0 bases, J lost 4 bases, and 0 bases stayed unmatched. Here the CDR3 reads CASSYSTGGYGYTF. The CDR3 nucleotides are TGTGCCAGCAGTTACTCGACAGGGGGCTATGGCTACACCTTC.

This rearrangement joins TRBV28 to TRBJ1-2; no clear D. V shed 7 bases and J shed 6 bases, with 12 bases lying between them. The CDR3 has 12 residues. Germline CDR1 reads MDHEN; CDR2 reads SYDVKM. The CDR3 DNA follows: TGTGCCAGCACCGATGGAGGACATGGCTACACCTTC. Its translation: CASTDGGHGYTF.